This T cell receptor beta chain was captured by sequencing in a study of CD4 T cell repertoires in COVID-19. About the study: Relabeled CFSE-low cells, IL-2-expanded for approximately eleven days, met spikes from other coronaviruses. Overall study results and limits: Several top expanded SARS-CoV-2-reactive clonotypes were shared by two or three memory subsets.

Assay used: immunoSEQ multiplex PCR; TCRdb lists only in-frame clones, some missing. The sample yields approximately 79,000 clones, roughly four fifths seen once. Germline values: CDR1 MNHEY, CDR2 SVGAGI. V dropped 6 bases and J dropped 6 bases, with 12 bases sitting between them. This CDR3 spans 14 amino acids. Turning to this clone: What it binds is unknown.

Sample: CD4+ T cells from peripheral blood, taken after recovery from COVID-19. The chain is built from TRBV6-5 and TRBJ1-6; TRBD1 is a possible D gene (6 bases). The sequence came from a human donor who had COVID-19. The chain's CDR3 is CASRQGPPNSPLHF. The CDR3 coding sequence is TGTGCCAGCAGACAGGGACCGCCTAATTCACCCCTCCACTTT.